The rows below give T cell receptor beta chains drawn from one sample of a study of T cell repertoires in cytomegalovirus infection. TCRdb reanalysed the reads using MiXCR and keeps one entry per CDR3 protein. The data contain 450,000 to 650,000 distinct CDR3 sequences, 40% of them singletons. Antigen specificity for these receptors is unknown. This sample comprised cultured PBMCs, obtained from culture after CMV antigen stimulation. The source is a human donor in good health (CMV status not recorded). Some clones in this sample may be carry-over from other donors' samples. Each CDR3 is given with its conserved first and last residue. The D gene is left open where the match is weak. A clone size is listed for some rows: how often the clone was seen (once, few, many), or a class if it is expanded.

V,size,J,D,DNA,CDR3
TRBV20-1,.,TRBJ1-4,.,TGCAGTGCTACCGACAGCGCAACTAATGAAAAACTGTTTTTT,CSATDSATNEKLFF
TRBV7-9,once,TRBJ2-5,TRBD1,TGTGCCAGCAGCCCAGCGGGGACAGGGATAGAGACCCAGTACTTC,CASSPAGTGIETQYF
TRBV7-6,.,TRBJ1-1,.,TGTGCCAGCCGACCTTCCGGGGCCTTGAACACTGAAGCTTTCTTT,CASRPSGALNTEAFF
TRBV7-9,few,TRBJ1-5,.,TGTGCCAGCAGCTTAGGTGTCGGTAACTTCAATCAGCCCCAGCATTTT,CASSLGVGNFNQPQHF
TRBV6-5,.,TRBJ2-3,TRBD2,TGTGCCAGCAGTTACTCGACTGAGCGGGGGGCACCAGTCTCTAAGAGCACAGATACGCAGTATTTT,CASSYSTERGAPVSKSTDTQYF
TRBV19,.,TRBJ2-3,TRBD2,TGTGCCAGTAGTGGGAGGGTGCCGTCCCTCAGGAGCACAGATACGCAGTATTTT,CASSGRVPSLRSTDTQYF
TRBV7-2,few,TRBJ1-2,TRBD1,TGTGCCAGCAGCTTACTGGTCGGCAGGGGGCTTGTCGGCTACACCTTC,CASSLLVGRGLVGYTF
TRBV12-3/TRBV12-4,.,TRBJ1-3,.,TGTGCCAGCTCTTACCGGGAGAGAGGAAACACCATATATTTT,CASSYRERGNTIYF
TRBV7-9,.,TRBJ2-7,.,TGTGCCAGCAGCTTATCTAAGACAGGCACTTCCTACGAGCAGTACTTC,CASSLSKTGTSYEQYF
TRBV11-2,.,TRBJ1-2,.,TGTGCCAGCAGCTTAGGGCGTCAGGACTATGGCTACACCTTC,CASSLGRQDYGYTF
TRBV6-1,.,TRBJ1-1,.,TGTGCCAGCAGTGACGCGGTCTCGAACACTGAAGCTTTCTTT,CASSDAVSNTEAFF
TRBV6-2/TRBV6-3,few,TRBJ2-3,.,TGTGCCAGCAGTTACGCTGCGGGGTACACAGATACGCAGTATTTT,CASSYAAGYTDTQYF
TRBV5-1,.,TRBJ2-1,TRBD2,TGCGCCAGCAGCTCAACGGGAGGTTCGGTTGAGCAGTTCTTC,CASSSTGGSVEQFF
TRBV15,.,TRBJ2-1,.,TGTGCCACCAGCAGAGATCAAGGTGGGAATGAGCAGTTCTTC,CATSRDQGGNEQFF
TRBV27,.,TRBJ1-2,TRBD1,TGTGCCAGCAAGCTTCACAGGGGGGGCTATGGCTACACCTTC,CASKLHRGGYGYTF
TRBV7-2,many,TRBJ2-3,TRBD2,TGTGCCAGCAGCTCCTTTAGCGGGAGCTCAGATACGCAGTATTTT,CASSSFSGSSDTQYF
TRBV12-3/TRBV12-4,.,TRBJ2-7,.,TGTGCCAGCAGCCATCTGGAGGACTCCTACGAGCAGTACTTC,CASSHLEDSYEQYF
TRBV7-2,.,TRBJ2-7,TRBD2,TGTGCCAGCAGCAAAACTAGCGGCTCCTACGAGCAGTACTTC,CASSKTSGSYEQYF
TRBV25-1,.,TRBJ1-1,.,TGTGCCAGCAGTAAAGACATGGCTCCTGAAGCTTTCTTT,CASSKDMAPEAFF
TRBV2,few,TRBJ2-1,TRBD2,TGTGCCAGCAGTGGAAGCGGGGGGCCTAGTATGAATGAGCAGTTCTTC,CASSGSGGPSMNEQFF
TRBV12-3/TRBV12-4,.,TRBJ1-5,.,TGTGCCAGCAGACCCAATGGTAGCAATCAGCCCCAGCATTTT,CASRPNGSNQPQHF
TRBV5-6,few,TRBJ1-1,.,TGTGCCAGCAGCGGGGGGGGTCGAACTGAAGCTTTCTTT,CASSGGGRTEAFF
TRBV7-2,many,TRBJ2-1,TRBD2,TGTGCCAGCAGCTTAGAGCGGGGGGCCTACAATGAGCAGTTCTTC,CASSLERGAYNEQFF
TRBV7-2,many,TRBJ1-6,TRBD1,TGTGCCAGCAGCTTAGAAGGGACAGGTTTCAGTCGGTCACCCCTCCACTTT,CASSLEGTGFSRSPLHF
TRBV6-6,.,TRBJ1-4,.,TGTGCCAGCAGACCGCTCCCAGGGGACCCGGGGGAACTGTTTTTT,CASRPLPGDPGELFF
TRBV7-2,.,TRBJ2-7,TRBD1,TGTGCCAGCAGCCTTATCGGTCAGGGGGCGTACGAGCAGTACTTC,CASSLIGQGAYEQYF
TRBV6-2/TRBV6-3,many,TRBJ2-5,TRBD1,TGTGCCACTTTAACTCGACAGGGCTCGCAAGAGACCCAGTACTTC,CATLTRQGSQETQYF